The present entry profiles one T cell receptor (beta chain) with its context. From germline, CDR1 is LGHNA and CDR2 YSLEER. Between the trimmed V and J ends, which lost 6 bases and 4 bases, there was a span of 19 bases. This CDR3 is built from 15 residues. This sample was taken from a study of CD8 T cells in Susac syndrome. It was with random hexamers that about 0.45 to 1 ug RNA was reverse transcribed. MiXCR was run by TCRdb on the immunoSEQ multiplex PCR reads, yielding one entry per CDR3 protein. This repertoire shows 250,000 to 300,000 distinct CDR3 sequences, approximately 85% found once; its top ten account for 0.21%.

The TCR comes from a human donor with multiple sclerosis. The sample taken for sequencing was CD8+ T cells from PBMCs. This rearrangement joins TRBV4-3 to TRBJ2-7; D call uncertain. The CDR3 coding sequence is TGCGCCAGCAGTCGGGCCAGCAGTAATTCTTACGAGCAGTACTTC. Amino acids: CASSRASSNSYEQYF.